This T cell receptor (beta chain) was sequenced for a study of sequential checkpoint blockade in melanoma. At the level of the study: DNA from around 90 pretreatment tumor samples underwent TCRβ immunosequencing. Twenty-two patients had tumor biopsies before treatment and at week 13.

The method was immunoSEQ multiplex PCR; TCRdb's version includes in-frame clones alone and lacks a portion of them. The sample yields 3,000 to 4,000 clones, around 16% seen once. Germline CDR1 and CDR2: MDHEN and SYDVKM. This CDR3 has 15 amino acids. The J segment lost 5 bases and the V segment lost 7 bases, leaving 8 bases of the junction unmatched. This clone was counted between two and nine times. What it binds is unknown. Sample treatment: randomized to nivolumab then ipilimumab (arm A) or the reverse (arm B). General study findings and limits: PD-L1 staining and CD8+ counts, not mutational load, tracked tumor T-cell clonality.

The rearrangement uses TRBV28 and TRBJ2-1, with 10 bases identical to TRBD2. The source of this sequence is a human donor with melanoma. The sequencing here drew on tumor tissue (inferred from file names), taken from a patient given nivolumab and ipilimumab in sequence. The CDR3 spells CASTTPSGGDNEQFF. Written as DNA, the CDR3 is TGTGCCAGCACTACCCCTAGCGGGGGAGACAATGAGCAGTTCTTC.